This T cell receptor beta chain derives from a study of OX40 agonist ivuxolimab in advanced cancers. Regarding the study as a whole: The average count of expanded clones was higher among CD8+ T cells than among CD4+.

Profiling relied on immunoSEQ multiplex PCR, and the TCRdb table lists in-frame clones only, not all of them. The table records 90,000 to 100,000 clones, approximately 91% of them present only once. This clone appeared once. Its antigen is not known. The CDR3 is made up of 16 amino acids. Trimming took 10 bases from V and 5 from J, leaving 23 bases between them. The germline gives CDR1 SNHLY, CDR2 FYNNEI. The chain employs TRBV2 and TRBJ1-4, with no clear D. The clonotype comes from an adult with an advanced solid tumor such as melanoma, head and neck, liver or kidney cancer. The specimen was CD4+ or CD8+ T cells sorted from blood, collected in a trial of the OX40 agonist ivuxolimab. CDR3 region: CATASYSGRPNEKLFF. CDR3 sequence (DNA): TGTGCCACCGCCTCGTATTCCGGACGGCCCAATGAAAAACTGTTTTTT.